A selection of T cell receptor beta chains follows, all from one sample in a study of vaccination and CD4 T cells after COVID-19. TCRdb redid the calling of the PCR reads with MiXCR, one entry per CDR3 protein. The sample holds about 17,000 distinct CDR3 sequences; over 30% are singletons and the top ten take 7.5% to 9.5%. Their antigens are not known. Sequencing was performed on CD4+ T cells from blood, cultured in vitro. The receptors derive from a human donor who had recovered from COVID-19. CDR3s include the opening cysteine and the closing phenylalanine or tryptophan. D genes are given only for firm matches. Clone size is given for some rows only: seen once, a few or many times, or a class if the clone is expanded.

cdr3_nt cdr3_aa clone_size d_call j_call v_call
TGCGCCAGCAGCTTTGAGCGGATCACCGGGGAGCTGTTTTTT CASSFERITGELFF few . TRBJ2-2 TRBV5-1
TGTGCCAGCAGCTTAGCGACTCCTAGCGGGAGCACAGATACGCAGTATTTT CASSLATPSGSTDTQYF . TRBD2 TRBJ2-3 TRBV7-9
TGTGCCAGCTCACCACCCAAGCGGAGGGCCCAACAAGAGACCCAGTACTTC CASSPPKRRAQQETQYF . . TRBJ2-5 TRBV18
TGTGCCAGCAGCTCGGACAGCACTAATGAAAAACTGTTTTTT CASSSDSTNEKLFF . . TRBJ1-4 TRBV7-9
TGTGCCAGCAGCTTAGATAGGCTAGCGGGCCACCCCTACAATGAGCAGTTCTTC CASSLDRLAGHPYNEQFF few TRBD2 TRBJ2-1 TRBV7-8
TGCAGTGCTAGAGATTACGAGACCCAGTACTTC CSARDYETQYF few . TRBJ2-5 TRBV20-1
TGTGCCTGGAGGAGGGACGGATACAATGAGCAGTTCTTC CAWRRDGYNEQFF . . TRBJ2-1 TRBV30
TGTGCCAGCAGCTCGGGACAGGGACGACTCTACGAGCAGTACTTC CASSSGQGRLYEQYF few TRBD1 TRBJ2-7 TRBV7-9
TGTGCCAGCAGTGACAATAGACCGGACGTGTGGCCCCAGCATTTT CASSDNRPDVWPQHF few . TRBJ1-5 TRBV6-2/TRBV6-3
TGTGCCAGCAGTGAGGGCGGACGCTCCTACAATGAGCAGTTCTTC CASSEGGRSYNEQFF . . TRBJ2-1 TRBV2
TGTGCCAGCCCGGACCCAGGACGGCCTGATGAAGCTTTCTTT CASPDPGRPDEAFF few . TRBJ1-1 TRBV7-2
TGTGCCACCAGTGATCACGGGGGTAGCTCCTACAATGAGCAGTTCTTC CATSDHGGSSYNEQFF . . TRBJ2-1 TRBV24-1
TGTGCCAGCAGATTAGGAGGGGCCTTTAACTATGGCTACACCTTC CASRLGGAFNYGYTF . . TRBJ1-2 TRBV28
TGTGCCAGCAGTCTCACAGGGAGCACTAATGAAAAACTGTTTTTT CASSLTGSTNEKLFF . . TRBJ1-4 TRBV28
TGTGCCAGCAGCTCCATTCAGGGCTCCGATACGCAGTATTTT CASSSIQGSDTQYF . . TRBJ2-3 TRBV5-8
TGTGCCAGCCCAGGACAAGAGACCCAGTACTTC CASPGQETQYF . . TRBJ2-5 TRBV2
TGCAGTGCTCCGGAAGATGGGGATGAAAAACTGTTTTTT CSAPEDGDEKLFF . . TRBJ1-4 TRBV20-1
TGTGCCAGCTCACCCTTGAAGACTAGCCAGGCCGAGACCCAGTACTTC CASSPLKTSQAETQYF few TRBD2 TRBJ2-5 TRBV18
TGTGCCAGCAGGACAGGATGGGGGGGAGCCTACTCTGGGGCCAACGTCCTGACTTTC CASRTGWGGAYSGANVLTF . . TRBJ2-6 TRBV27
TGTGCCAGCAGCGACGGGACATTCTATGGCTACACCTTC CASSDGTFYGYTF . . TRBJ1-2 TRBV5-6
TGCAGTGCCCGAGGCCGTGGTGTGCGGGAGATAGCCGGGGAGCTGTTTTTT CSARGRGVREIAGELFF few TRBD2 TRBJ2-2 TRBV20-1
TGTGCCAGCTATGGACTAGCGGGAGATTTGGAGACCCAGTACTTC CASYGLAGDLETQYF . TRBD2 TRBJ2-5 TRBV6-1
TGTGCCAGCACCCCCGGGCGGAATACCGCCGGCGGGGAGCTGTTTTTT CASTPGRNTAGGELFF . . TRBJ2-2 TRBV6-1
TGTGCCAGCAGCCCAAGACAGTATAATTCACCCCTCCACTTT CASSPRQYNSPLHF . . TRBJ1-6 TRBV7-8
TGTGCCAGCAGCCAAGGGCGGGAGGACACCGGGGAGCTGTTTTTT CASSQGREDTGELFF few TRBD2 TRBJ2-2 TRBV2
TGTGCCAGCACACTAGCGGAGGAGGGGACGCAGTATTTT CASTLAEEGTQYF few TRBD2 TRBJ2-3 TRBV14
TGTGCCACCAGTGACTCAATAGCGGGTGGGCAGGAGACCCAGTACTTC CATSDSIAGGQETQYF few TRBD2 TRBJ2-5 TRBV24-1
TGCAGTGCTAGACGACCCCGAGCAGGGCCACCTTATAATTCACCCCTCCACTTT CSARRPRAGPPYNSPLHF few . TRBJ1-6 TRBV20-1
TGTGCCAGTAGGGACAGGCTCAATGAAAAACTGTTTTTT CASRDRLNEKLFF . TRBD1 TRBJ1-4 TRBV28
TGCAGCGTTGGCACATTGGGGGGGGAGCTGTTTTTT CSVGTLGGELFF few . TRBJ2-2 TRBV29-1
TGTGCCAGCAGACAAACCGGGACAGGGGGTGGAGAGACCCAGTACTTC CASRQTGTGGGETQYF few TRBD1 TRBJ2-5 TRBV7-3
TGTGCCAGCAGTTACGCTAGCGGGAGGCCGAACACCGGGGAGCTGTTTTTT CASSYASGRPNTGELFF . TRBD2 TRBJ2-2 TRBV6-2/TRBV6-3
TGTGCCAGCCAGCGAGCGGGAGGCTCCTACGAGCAGTACTTC CASQRAGGSYEQYF few TRBD2 TRBJ2-7 TRBV6-1
TGCAGTGCTAGAGATAGCCAGGGACGAGTCAATGAGCAGTTCTTC CSARDSQGRVNEQFF few . TRBJ2-1 TRBV20-1